Listed here are 25 T cell receptor beta chains from one sample, sequenced in a study of Graves' ophthalmopathy and Graves' hyperthyroidism. The authors amplified TCR beta CDR3 regions from RNA transcripts. HTBI primers were used in a first-round RT-PCR, which preceded a second-round multiplex PCR. MiXCR was run by TCRdb on the multiplex PCR reads, yielding one entry per CDR3 protein. The sample holds 500,000 to 800,000 distinct CDR3 sequences; approximately 39% are singletons and the top ten take more than 2.5%. Sequenced sample: peripheral blood. The receptors here all came from an adult man with Graves' ophthalmopathy.

CDR3 DNA: TGCGCCAGCAGCCAAGGACCCCGGGCAGGACGTAACTATGGCTACACCTTC. Amino acid sequence: CASSQGPRAGRNYGYTF. The chain employs TRBV4-3 and TRBJ1-2; no clear D. The CDR3 is 17 amino acids. The V gene lost 1 base and the J gene lost 1 base, with 16 bases spanning the gap. CDR1 and CDR2 (germline): LGHNA, YSLEER.

This clonotype was counted only a few times. The chain is built from TRBV27 and TRBJ1-3; no firm D call. The ends were cut back, 5 bases at V and 3 bases at J, with 11 bases in the middle. Germline V lookup: CDR1 MNHEY, CDR2 SMNVEV (reference sequence). The length of the CDR3 is 14 residues. CDR3 in amino acids: CASSPRGFGNTIYF. CDR3 DNA: TGTGCCAGCAGTCCGCGGGGATTTGGAAACACCATATATTTT.

In regard to this clonotype: This may stem from a read error, because a much larger clone lies one nucleotide away. This chain links TRBV9 with TRBJ1-6; no reliable D call. Germline CDR1 and CDR2: SGDLS and YYNGEE. Between the trimmed V and J ends, which lost 4 bases and 9 bases, there was a span of 14 bases. The CDR3 is made up of 14 amino acids. CDR3 sequence: CASSQESTFSPLHF. The CDR3 nucleotides are TGTGCCAGCAGCCAAGAGTCGACGTTTTCACCCCTCCACTTT.

This clonotype was counted once. The chain joins TRBV25-1 to TRBJ2-5; D may be TRBD1 (5 bases). Germline V gives CDR1 MGHDK, CDR2 SYGVNS. CDR3 length: 18 residues. Trimming left V 3 bases short and J 1 base short, with 21 bases between. CDR3: CASSESPGSGYLQETQYF. The DNA of the CDR3 is TGTGCCAGCAGTGAGAGCCCCGGGTCAGGGTATCTCCAAGAGACCCAGTACTTC.

In the case of this clonotype: Its ends do not fully match the called genes, so a read error is possible. The rearrangement uses TRBV2 and TRBJ1-1; TRBD1 might be the D (6 bases). Germline CDR1 reads SNHLY; CDR2 reads FYNNEI. The CDR3 is made up of 13 amino acids. The CDR3 region is CTSLSQGLSEAFF. CDR3 sequence (DNA): TGTACCAGCCTCTCCCAGGGGCTATCTGAAGCTTTCTTT.

This clonotype was seen at least ten times. The chain couples TRBV9 to TRBJ1-4; maybe TRBD1 (5 bases). Germline V gene data show CDR1 as SGDLS and CDR2 as YYNGEE. V was shortened by 3 bases and J by 7 bases, with 16 bases between the two germline ends. The CDR3 spans 15 residues. CDR3 loop: CASSARGGTGEKLFF. The CDR3 nucleotides are TGTGCCAGCAGCGCCCGCGGCGGGACCGGTGAAAAACTGTTTTTT.

This clonotype was detected only once. V and J are TRBV25-1 and TRBJ1-1, with D unresolved. V dropped 5 bases and J dropped 0 bases, with 13 bases sitting between them. The CDR3 is made up of 15 amino acids. Germline CDR1 and CDR2: MGHDK and SYGVNS. The CDR3 DNA reads TGTGCCAGCAGTCCCAGTCGGTTCTTGAACACTGAAGCTTTCTTT. Encoded protein: CASSPSRFLNTEAFF. The full variable domain, completed using reference TRBV25-1 and TRBJ1-1, is EADIYQTPRYLVIGTGKKITLECSQTMGHDKMYWYQQDPGMELHLIHYSYGVNSTEKGDLSSESTVSRIRTEHFPLTLESARPSHTSQYLCASSPSRFLNTEAFFGQGTRLTVV.

In its sample, this clonotype was seen many times. The rearrangement links TRBV12-3 or TRBV12-4 to TRBJ1-2, with TRBD1 identical over 8 bases. The V segment lost 6 bases and the J segment 4 bases; nucleotides outside the gene matches: 4. The CDR3 extends over 13 amino acids. The CDR3 is CASSFDRGYGYTF. As DNA, the CDR3 is TGTGCCAGCAGCTTTGACAGGGGCTATGGCTACACCTTC.

This chain joins TRBV2 and TRBJ1-2, with 8 bases identical to TRBD1. Losses at the gene ends were 2 bases for V and 1 base for J; bases not matched to a gene: 9. Germline V lookup: CDR1 SNHLY, CDR2 FYNNEI. The CDR3 consists of 17 residues. This CDR3 is CASSEFGTGSINYGYTF. The CDR3 DNA reads TGTGCCAGCAGTGAATTCGGGACAGGATCCATTAACTATGGCTACACCTTC.

This clonotype was counted many times. This sequence joins TRBV7-8 and TRBJ1-3; no clear D gene. This CDR3 contains 15 residues. Germline values: CDR1 SGHVS, CDR2 FQNEAQ. Trimming shortened V by 1 base and J by 0 bases, and 7 bases separated the two germline ends. CDR3 amino acids: CASSLGDPSGNTIYF. CDR3 coding DNA: TGTGCCAGCAGCTTAGGCGATCCCTCTGGAAACACCATATATTTT. Variable domain in full (rest from reference TRBV7-8 and TRBJ1-3): GAGVSQSPRYKVAKRGQDVALRCDPISGHVSLFWYQQALGQGPEFLTYFQNEAQLDKSGLPSDRFFAERPEGSVSTLKIQRTQQEDSAVYLCASSLGDPSGNTIYFGEGSWLTVV.

The rearrangement links TRBV19 to TRBJ1-1; 7 bases fit TRBD1. The trim removed 6 bases at V and 8 bases at J, leaving 3 bases unmatched. This CDR3 has 11 amino acids. Germline V gene sequence: CDR1 LNHDA, CDR2 SQIVND (reference sequence). CDR3 coding DNA: TGTGCCAGTAGAATGACAGGGGAAGCTTTCTTT. It codes for CASRMTGEAFF.

This clonotype was recorded a few times. The chain combines TRBV12-3 or TRBV12-4 with TRBJ1-2; 7 positions agree with TRBD1. This CDR3 region has 13 residues. The V and J ends lost 1 base and 6 bases, in that order; junction bases with no gene match: 2. The CDR3 loop is CASSLDRGNGYTF. CDR3 DNA: TGTGCCAGCAGTTTAGACAGGGGTAATGGCTACACCTTC.

This clonotype has a count of ten or more. The DNA of the CDR3 is TGTGCCAGCAGCGAGGACTTCTACGAGCAGTACTTC. Translating it yields CASSEDFYEQYF. The genes are TRBV7-4 and TRBJ2-7; tentatively, D is TRBD2 (5 bases). CDR3 length equals 12 residues. The germline V and J ends were trimmed by 5 bases and 3 bases, with 8 bases remaining between them. Germline CDR1 SGHVT, CDR2 SQSDAQ.

At least ten counts were recorded for this clonotype. The CDR3 protein is CASSVRTGETQYF. The DNA of the CDR3 is TGTGCCAGCAGCGTACGGACAGGGGAGACCCAGTACTTC. The rearrangement links TRBV9 to TRBJ2-5, with 8 bases lining up with TRBD1. V lost 1 base and J lost 5; bases outside the gene matches: 1. The CDR3 is 13 amino acids. CDR1 and CDR2 (germline): SGDLS, YYNGEE.

There are a few counts of this clonotype. J is TRBJ2-2 and V is TRBV20-1; 10 bases are shared with TRBD1. From germline, CDR1 is DFQATT and CDR2 SNEGSKA (reference sequence). The CDR3 covers 15 residues. Germline trimming cut 1 base from V and 4 bases from J; bases unmatched to any gene: 3. The CDR3 sequence: CSARGTGGITGELFF. In DNA, the CDR3 is TGCAGTGCTAGAGGGACAGGGGGAATCACCGGGGAGCTGTTTTTT.

This clonotype was recorded many times. V and J are TRBV6-6 and TRBJ2-5, with 10 bases that match TRBD1. CDR3 length: 15 residues. Per germline, CDR1 MNHNY and CDR2 SVGAGI (reference sequence). The V and J ends lost 2 bases and 5 bases, in that order; junction bases with no gene match: 5. CDR3 amino acids: CASSYPGQGLETQYF. CDR3 nucleotides: TGTGCCAGCAGTTACCCGGGACAGGGGTTGGAGACCCAGTACTTC.

The chain has TRBV3-1 and TRBJ1-2; 8 bases align to TRBD1. The germline V gene has CDR1 LGHDT and CDR2 YNNKEL (reference sequence). Trimming cost V 3 bases and J 8 bases; bases outside gene matches: 5. This CDR3 comprises 13 residues. DNA for the CDR3: TGTGCCAGCAGCCAGGGACAGGCGGTAGGCTACACCTTC. It is translated as CASSQGQAVGYTF.

The chain joins TRBV20-1 to TRBJ2-7, with 7 bases matching TRBD2. J lost 2 bases, V lost 2 bases, and 9 bases had no gene match. Germline V lookup: CDR1 DFQATT, CDR2 SNEGSKA (reference sequence). CDR3 length equals 15 residues. Here the CDR3 reads CSARPLAGDAYEQYF. CDR3 bases: TGCAGTGCTAGACCTTTAGCGGGCGACGCCTACGAGCAGTACTTC.

The table lists this clonotype with many counts. The chain is built from TRBV7-8 and TRBJ2-5; D possibly corresponds to TRBD1 (6 bases). The CDR3 has 15 amino acids. Per germline, CDR1 SGHVS and CDR2 FQNEAQ. V was trimmed by 1 base and J by 0 bases, leaving 9 bases between them. The CDR3 is CASSLVGGYQETQYF. The CDR3 DNA reads TGTGCCAGCAGCTTAGTTGGGGGCTACCAAGAGACCCAGTACTTC.

This chain uses TRBV29-1 with TRBJ2-5, with D possibly TRBD2 on 6 matching bases. The V end was cut by 2 bases, the J end by 2 bases, with 12 bases between. From germline, CDR1 is SQVTM and CDR2 ANQGSEA. CDR3 length equals 14 residues. The CDR3 spells CSVEWGGGQETQYF. CDR3 nucleotides: TGCAGCGTTGAATGGGGAGGAGGGCAAGAGACCCAGTACTTC.

The rearrangement joins TRBV10-3 to TRBJ1-3; D uncertain. V lost 3 bases and J 12 bases, leaving 3 bases between the germline ends. CDR1 and CDR2 from the germline V gene are ENHRY and SYGVKD. The CDR3 consists of 9 residues. The DNA of the CDR3 is TGTGCCATCAGTGACAGCATATATTTT. Translating gives CAISDSIYF.

This clonotype was observed many times. The chain employs TRBV6-6 and TRBJ2-5, with 10 bases lining up with TRBD2. The CDR3 covers 13 residues. V was clipped by 8 bases and J by 3 bases; unmatched bases: 3. Germline CDR1 and CDR2: MNHNY and SVGAGI (reference sequence). The CDR3 protein is CASRTSGEETQYF. The CDR3 DNA reads as TGTGCCAGCCGTACTAGCGGGGAAGAGACCCAGTACTTC.

This sequence joins TRBV7-9 and TRBJ2-6, with 8 bases fitting TRBD1. The CDR3 runs 17 residues. Germline V gene sequence: CDR1 SEHNR, CDR2 FQNEAQ (reference sequence). V gave up 6 bases and J gave up 0 bases; unmatched junction bases: 7. As DNA, the CDR3 is TGTGCCAGCAGTGGTGGGACAGGCGACTCTGGGGCCAACGTCCTGACTTTC. Translating it yields CASSGGTGDSGANVLTF.

This clonotype has only a few counts. The chain couples TRBV10-3 to TRBJ2-7; D possibly corresponds to TRBD2 (6 bases). V lost 10 bases and J 1 base, leaving 20 bases between the germline ends. Germline CDR1 ENHRY, CDR2 SYGVKD. CDR3 length: 15 amino acids. The CDR3 DNA is TGTGCCAGCACCTACCGCAACGGAGGGTCCTACGAGCAGTACTTC. This encodes CASTYRNGGSYEQYF.

This sequence joins TRBV4-2 and TRBJ1-5; 10 positions agree with TRBD1. There are 13 residues in the CDR3. The germline V gene has CDR1 LGHNA and CDR2 YNFKEQ. With V trimmed by 8 bases and J by 4 bases, 2 bases remained unmatched. The CDR3 is CASGTGENQPQHF. The CDR3 region has the DNA TGTGCCAGCGGGACAGGGGAAAATCAGCCCCAGCATTTT.